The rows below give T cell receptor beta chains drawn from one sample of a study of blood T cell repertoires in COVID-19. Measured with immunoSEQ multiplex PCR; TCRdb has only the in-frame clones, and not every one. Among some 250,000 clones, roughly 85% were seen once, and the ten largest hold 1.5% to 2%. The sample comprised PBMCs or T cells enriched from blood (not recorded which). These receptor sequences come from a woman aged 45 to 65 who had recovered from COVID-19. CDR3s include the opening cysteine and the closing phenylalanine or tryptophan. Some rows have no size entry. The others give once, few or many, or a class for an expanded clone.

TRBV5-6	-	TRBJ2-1	CASSIPGGEVNEQFF
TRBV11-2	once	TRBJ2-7	CASRRQGGVDEQYF
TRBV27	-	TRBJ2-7	CASSLGPLYEQYF
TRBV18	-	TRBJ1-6	CASSPGSFNSPLHF
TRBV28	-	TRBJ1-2	CASSWTNWGRRDYGYTF
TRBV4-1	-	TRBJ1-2	CASSHLTGYGYTF
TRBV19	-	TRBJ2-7	CASSTSQGGPYEQYF
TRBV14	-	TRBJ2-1	CASSKRWSGSNEQFF
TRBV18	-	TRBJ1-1	CASSPQGQGTAEAFF
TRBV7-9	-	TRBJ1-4	CASSSPADYKLFF
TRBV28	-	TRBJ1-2	CASSWTGVRGGYTF
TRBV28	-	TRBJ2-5	CASGLAGVAETQYF
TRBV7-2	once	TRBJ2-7	CASSFDRGLSNEQYF
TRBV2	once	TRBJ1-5	CASSYGQGGQPQHF
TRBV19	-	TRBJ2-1	CASSMSGGTRGEQFF
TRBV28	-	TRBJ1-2	CASRGQAYGYTF
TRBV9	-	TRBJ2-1	CASSAGTGYNEQFF
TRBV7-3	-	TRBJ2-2	CASSRTGTGGPGELFF